Listed here are 29 T cell receptor beta chains from one sample, sequenced in a study of human T cells and chemical hapten exposure. Time point indicated: patch test 1, 2 weeks after DPC sensitization. Noted treatment: therapeutic diphenylcyclopropenone sensitization with weekly scalp DPC. TCRdb re-analysed the RACE reads in MiXCR, keeping a single row per CDR3 protein. The sample records tens of thousands of distinct CDR3 sequences, approximately 9.3% being singletons. The sample here was whole blood, taken in connection with sensitization to the hapten diphenylcyclopropenone (DPC). These receptors all come from a woman in her thirties or forties with alopecia areata. Some clones in this sample may be carry-over from other donors' samples.

This clonotype was counted many times. The chain employs TRBV24-1 and TRBJ2-7, with 9 bases lining up with TRBD1. This CDR3 contains 16 residues. Per the germline V gene, CDR1 is KGHDR and CDR2 is SFDVKD. V trimming: 4 bases; J trimming: 2 bases; junction bases outside the gene matches: 8. The CDR3 is CATSEFPGQGTYEQYF. The CDR3 bases are TGTGCCACCAGTGAGTTCCCGGGACAGGGCACCTACGAGCAGTACTTC.

In nucleotides, the CDR3 is TGTGCCAGCAGCGTAGAATCAAGCTCCTACAATGAGCAGTTCTTC. This translates into CASSVESSSYNEQFF. This sequence joins TRBV9 and TRBJ2-1, with no clear D. Looked up from germline, CDR1 is SGDLS and CDR2 is YYNGEE. The V end lost 0 bases, the J end lost 0 bases, and 7 bases lay between the germline ends. There are 15 residues in the CDR3.

This clonotype was seen a handful of times. This chain's CDR3 is CSADGTGLRQPQHF. CDR3 DNA: TGCAGTGCGGACGGGACAGGTCTAAGGCAGCCCCAGCATTTT. The genes are TRBV20-1 and TRBJ1-5; 8 bases are shared with TRBD1. This CDR3 region has 14 residues. Germline CDR1 is DFQATT and CDR2 is SNEGSKA (reference sequence). V lost 6 bases, J lost 7 bases, and 11 bases stayed unmatched.

This clonotype was seen at least ten times. The chain is built from TRBV5-5 and TRBJ1-1; D is uncertain. Germline V gives CDR1 SGHKS, CDR2 YYEKEE (reference sequence). The CDR3 loop spans 16 amino acids. V lost 0 bases and J 4 bases, leaving 16 bases between the germline ends. The CDR3 DNA reads as TGTGCCAGCAGCTTGGGCCCCGCCAGTCTGGGCACTGAAGCTTTCTTT. Its translation is CASSLGPASLGTEAFF.

This clonotype appeared a few times. The J gene is TRBJ2-1, the V gene TRBV3-1; weak D call: TRBD2 (5 bases). The CDR3 is made up of 13 amino acids. V dropped 8 bases and J dropped 6 bases, with 14 bases sitting between them. CDR1 is LGHDT, CDR2 YNNKEL, per germline (reference sequence). The CDR3 protein is CASRNPAVNEQFF. CDR3 DNA sequence: TGTGCCAGCCGGAACCCAGCGGTCAATGAGCAGTTCTTC.

This clonotype was observed a handful of times. The CDR3 sequence is CASSPGGGKNEQFF. CDR3 DNA: TGTGCCAGCAGCCCGGGGGGTGGTAAGAATGAGCAGTTCTTC. V gene TRBV7-9 combines with J gene TRBJ2-1; 7 nucleotides match TRBD2. CDR3 length: 14 residues. Germline CDR1 SEHNR, CDR2 FQNEAQ (reference sequence). The V gene end was trimmed by 5 bases and the J gene end by 7 bases; junction bases not matched to a gene: 8.

The rearrangement uses TRBV6-1 and TRBJ1-2, with D possibly matching TRBD1 (5 bases). CDR1 is MNHNS, CDR2 SASEGT, per germline. V was cut by 11 bases and J by 6 bases, with 25 bases left in between. There are 15 residues in the CDR3. CDR3 sequence reads: CACIRGRRIRNGYTF. For the CDR3, the DNA is TGTGCCTGCATTCGGGGACGGAGGATTCGCAATGGCTACACCTTC.

The rearrangement joins TRBV20-1 to TRBJ1-1, with TRBD1 matching over 8 bases. Germline-derived CDR1 and CDR2 are DFQATT and SNEGSKA (reference sequence). The CDR3 runs 13 residues. The V and J ends lost 5 bases and 4 bases, in that order; junction bases with no gene match: 6. CDR3 in amino acids: CSAPRQGSTEAFF. CDR3 coding DNA: TGCAGTGCTCCTCGACAGGGGAGCACTGAAGCTTTCTTT.

The V and J genes are TRBV29-1 and TRBJ1-1; possible D gene TRBD1, 5 bases. The CDR3 sequence is 14 residues long. CDR1 SQVTM and CDR2 ANQGSEA come from the germline V gene. The germline V and J ends were trimmed by 7 bases and 6 bases, with 21 bases remaining between them. The CDR3 loop reads CSAGGGDGLAEAFF. The CDR3, as DNA: TGCAGCGCGGGTGGAGGGGATGGACTGGCTGAAGCTTTCTTT.

This clonotype was seen a handful of times. V and J are TRBV3-1 and TRBJ2-6, with D unresolved. Trimming took off 0 bases at V and 8 bases at J, with 17 bases between the two ends. From germline, CDR1 is LGHDT and CDR2 YNNKEL (reference sequence). There are 17 residues in the CDR3. The CDR3 nucleotides read TGTGCCAGCAGCCAAGATACTGGAATTCGGGTAACCAACGTCCTGACTTTC. Its protein product is CASSQDTGIRVTNVLTF.

This clonotype was detected a few times. This chain links TRBV4-2 with TRBJ2-7; 7 positions match TRBD2. The germline CDR1 and CDR2 sequences are LGHNA and YNFKEQ. This CDR3 contains 13 residues. As DNA, the CDR3 is TGTGCTATAGGGCCTAGCGGCCGCTACGAGCAGTACTTC. Its protein product is CAIGPSGRYEQYF.

In its sample, this clonotype was seen many times. This chain connects TRBV4-2 to TRBJ1-2; D ambiguous. Trimming shortened V by 2 bases and J by 4 bases, and 8 bases separated the two germline ends. The germline V gene has CDR1 LGHNA and CDR2 YNFKEQ. The CDR3 extends over 13 amino acids. The CDR3 reads CASSQPPSYGYTF. In nucleotides, the CDR3 is TGTGCCAGCAGCCAACCCCCTAGCTATGGCTACACCTTC.

This clonotype showed up just a few times. The V and J genes are TRBV7-2 and TRBJ1-1, with D perhaps matching TRBD1 (5 bases). The CDR3 covers 15 residues. Looked up from germline, CDR1 is SGHTA and CDR2 is FQGNSA. Between the trimmed V and J ends, which lost 5 bases and 0 bases, there was a span of 13 bases. The CDR3 DNA follows: TGTGCCAGCAGCCCCGGACACCAACTGAACACTGAAGCTTTCTTT. It is translated as CASSPGHQLNTEAFF.

This clonotype was picked up a small number of times. The chain carries TRBV10-3 and TRBJ2-2; the D gene could be TRBD1 or TRBD2 (7 bases each). The germline gives CDR1 ENHRY, CDR2 SYGVKD. This CDR3 has 13 residues. V was trimmed by 6 bases and J by 5 bases, leaving 10 bases between them. The CDR3 here is CAISQGGTGELFF. In nucleotides, the CDR3 is TGTGCCATCAGCCAGGGGGGGACCGGGGAGCTGTTTTTT.

This clonotype was detected many times. The chain uses TRBV4-2 and TRBJ2-3, with 12 nucleotides matching TRBD2. With V trimmed by 2 bases and J by 4 bases, 1 base remained unmatched. The CDR3 loop spans 15 amino acids. The germline CDR1 and CDR2 sequences are LGHNA and YNFKEQ. Here the CDR3 reads CASSQRTSGADTQYF. The DNA of the CDR3 is TGTGCCAGCAGCCAAAGGACTAGCGGGGCAGATACGCAGTATTTT.

This clonotype was seen ten or more times. The chain uses TRBV9 and TRBJ2-1, with D possibly being TRBD2 (5 bases). CDR1 SGDLS and CDR2 YYNGEE come from the germline V gene. The CDR3 consists of 15 residues. V shed 4 bases and J shed 8 bases, with 19 bases lying between them. The CDR3 DNA reads TGTGCCAGCAGCTCAGGTCTGGCCGGGGTGGATGAGCAGTTCTTC. Protein product: CASSSGLAGVDEQFF.

This clonotype was recorded many times. The V call is TRBV9, the J call TRBJ2-1, with 7 bases aligning to TRBD1. Germline V gene sequence: CDR1 SGDLS, CDR2 YYNGEE. The CDR3 has 17 amino acids. With 4 bases clipped from V and 2 bases from J, the junction kept 12 bases outside the gene matches. CDR3 in DNA: TGTGCCAGCAGCATCTCACCCCAAGGGGGCCCCTACAATGAGCAGTTCTTC. Translation: CASSISPQGGPYNEQFF.

J is TRBJ1-2 and V is TRBV20-1, with D uncertain. The germline CDR1 and CDR2 sequences are DFQATT and SNEGSKA (reference sequence). The length of the CDR3 is 13 residues. V lost 6 bases to trimming and J lost 0 bases, with 11 bases between them. In DNA form, the CDR3 reads TGCAGTGCACGAATGGGATCTAACTATGGCTACACCTTC. Translated, it gives CSARMGSNYGYTF.

This clonotype was seen more than once but under ten times. The CDR3 nucleotides read TGCAGTGCGAGGACAGGGGGCCTTGCCTACGAGCAGTACTTC. This encodes CSARTGGLAYEQYF. V gene TRBV20-1 combines with J gene TRBJ2-7, with 11 bases identical to TRBD1. The V gene end was trimmed by 6 bases and the J gene end by 2 bases; junction bases not matched to a gene: 6. CDR3 length: 14 amino acids. Per germline, CDR1 DFQATT and CDR2 SNEGSKA (reference sequence).

For this clonotype: An end of the junction differs from the germline gene, which may be a read error. The V and J genes are TRBV2 and TRBJ2-3; D is perhaps TRBD1 or TRBD2 (5 bases each). CDR1 and CDR2 from the germline V gene are SNHLY and FYNNEI. The CDR3 sequence is 15 residues long. The chain's CDR3 is CASSGGTASTDTRYF. CDR3 DNA: TGTGCCAGCAGTGGGGGGACGGCTAGCACAGATACGCGGTATTTT.

V usage is TRBV12-3 or TRBV12-4 and J usage is TRBJ1-5; no clear D. The CDR3 spans 16 residues. V lost 2 bases to trimming and J lost 2 bases, with 13 bases between them. CDR3 residues: CASSLRPPGGNQPQHF. The CDR3 coding sequence is TGTGCCAGCAGTTTAAGGCCTCCTGGGGGCAATCAGCCCCAGCATTTT.

This clonotype has just a few counts. The chain has TRBV9 and TRBJ1-1; 7 positions match TRBD1. Per germline, CDR1 SGDLS and CDR2 YYNGEE. The V gene end was trimmed by 0 bases and the J gene end by 4 bases; junction bases not matched to a gene: 6. The CDR3 length is 15 residues. CDR3 nucleotides: TGTGCCAGCAGCGTAGATTTAGGGGGCGGCACTGAAGCTTTCTTT. This gives the protein CASSVDLGGGTEAFF.

The V call is TRBV20-1, the J call TRBJ2-7; D is tentatively TRBD1 or TRBD2 (6 bases each). The CDR3 is made up of 11 amino acids. V lost 3 bases and J lost 6, with 9 bases in between. Germline CDR1 and CDR2: DFQATT and SNEGSKA (reference sequence). In nucleotides, the CDR3 is TGCAGTGCTAGGGGGGGCGCCGAGCAGTACTTC. Translating it yields CSARGGAEQYF.

This clonotype was detected ten times or more. The V and J genes are TRBV5-1 and TRBJ1-4; the D is unclear. Looked up from germline, CDR1 is SGHRS and CDR2 is YFSETQ. The ends were cut back, 0 bases at V and 6 bases at J, with 3 bases in the middle. The CDR3 has 12 amino acids. CDR3 sequence (DNA): TGCGCCAGCAGCTTGGATGATGAAAAACTGTTTTTT. This encodes CASSLDDEKLFF.

This clonotype was observed many times. The rearrangement links TRBV20-1 to TRBJ1-2, with D unclear. CDR3 size: 15 residues. Germline V gene sequence: CDR1 DFQATT, CDR2 SNEGSKA (reference sequence). The V and J ends lost 0 bases and 7 bases respectively, with 18 bases between them. CDR3 in DNA: TGCAGTGCTAGAGATCGTTCACAGAACTGGGGTGGCTACACCTTC. This encodes CSARDRSQNWGGYTF.

At least ten counts were recorded for this clonotype. The chain recombines TRBV28 with TRBJ2-4; D may be TRBD2 (6 bases). Germline V gene lookup returns CDR1 MDHEN and CDR2 SYDVKM. The CDR3 has 16 amino acids. Trimming stripped 3 bases from V and 1 base from J, with 13 bases between. The CDR3 nucleotides read TGTGCCAGCAGTTTCGGGGGTCTATCGGCCAAAAACATTCAGTACTTC. This translates into CASSFGGLSAKNIQYF.

This clonotype was counted between two and nine times. The CDR3 sequence is CAWSGTGYYGYTF. Written as DNA, the CDR3 is TGTGCCTGGAGTGGAACAGGGTACTATGGCTACACCTTC. The V gene is TRBV30, the J gene TRBJ1-2; D is perhaps TRBD1 (6 bases). The CDR3 covers 13 residues. Trimming left V 1 base short and J 3 bases short, with 9 bases between. The V gene's germline CDR1 is GTSNPN and CDR2 SVGIG (reference sequence). Full variable domain (outside the CDR3, taken from reference TRBV30 and TRBJ1-2): SQTIHQWPATLVQPVGSPLSLECTVEGTSNPNLYWYRQAAGRGLQLLFYSVGIGQISSEVPQNLSASRPQDRQFILSSKKLLLSDSGFYLCAWSGTGYYGYTFGSGTRLTVV.

This clonotype was seen many times. The rearrangement joins TRBV6-1 to TRBJ2-7, with D possibly matching TRBD1 (6 bases). The CDR3 is made up of 14 amino acids. Germline V gene data show CDR1 as MNHNS and CDR2 as SASEGT. V was shortened by 0 bases and J by 3 bases, with 9 bases between the two germline ends. Here the CDR3 reads CASSEARTDYEQYF. CDR3 DNA: TGTGCCAGCAGTGAAGCGCGGACAGACTACGAGCAGTACTTC.

This clonotype was seen many times. V usage is TRBV4-1 and J usage is TRBJ1-5; 10 positions agree with TRBD1. V was pared by 6 bases and J by 6 bases, with 5 bases of the junction left unmatched. In germline, CDR1 is MGHRA, CDR2 YSYEKL. The CDR3 runs 14 residues. CDR3 coding DNA: TGCGCCAGCAGAGACAGGGGGCGAGGTCAGCCCCAGCATTTT. Its protein is CASRDRGRGQPQHF.